These T cell receptor beta chains were read from a single sample in a study of blood T cell repertoires in COVID-19. Generated by immunoSEQ multiplex PCR, the TCRdb table keeps only in-frame clones and is missing some. The sample includes about 210,000 clones, around 84% of them seen just once. Sequencing input: peripheral blood. These receptors were taken from a man aged 55 to 70 with acute or convalescent COVID-19. Both conserved end residues are part of each CDR3. D genes are given only for firm matches. Rows give clone size only sometimes, using once, few, many, or a class for an expanded clone.

TRBJ1-1 | TRBV10-3 | - | TRBD1 | CAISRRDRDTEAFF | TGTGCCATCAGTCGCCGGGACAGAGACACTGAAGCTTTCTTT
TRBJ1-6 | TRBV5-4 | - | - | CASSLGGGSSYNSPLHF | TGTGCCAGCAGCTTGGGCGGAGGAAGCTCCTATAATTCACCCCTCCACTTT
TRBJ2-3 | TRBV29-1 | - | TRBD1 | CSVVTGGSTDTQYF | TGCAGCGTTGTAACAGGGGGTTCGACAGATACGCAGTATTTT
TRBJ1-4 | TRBV2 | - | - | CASSDLSSTNEKLFF | TGTGCCAGCAGTGATCTGTCCTCAACTAATGAAAAACTGTTTTTT
TRBJ2-1 | TRBV4-1 | - | TRBD2 | CASSRSGTSGGAVYNEQFF | TGCGCCAGCAGCCGGTCCGGGACTAGCGGGGGGGCGGTCTACAATGAGCAGTTCTTC
TRBJ1-5 | TRBV20-1 | - | - | CSASLRGRDSNQPQHF | TGCAGTGCTAGTCTCAGGGGCAGGGATAGCAATCAGCCCCAGCATTTT
TRBJ2-7 | TRBV9 | - | - | CASSKRAQGRFHEQYF | TGTGCCAGCAGCAAGCGAGCACAGGGAAGGTTCCACGAGCAGTACTTC
TRBJ1-5 | TRBV6-2/TRBV6-3 | - | TRBD1 | CASSSQWTGFEQPQHF | TGTGCCAGCAGCTCACAATGGACAGGGTTTGAGCAGCCCCAGCATTTT
TRBJ2-7 | TRBV11-1 | few | - | CASSFSSAISSYEQYF | TGTGCCAGCAGCTTTAGCTCGGCAATCAGCTCCTACGAGCAGTACTTC
TRBJ2-3 | TRBV3-1/TRBV3-2 | - | TRBD2 | CASSPRLAGSTDTQYF | TGTGCCAGCAGCCCACGACTAGCGGGGAGCACAGATACGCAGTATTTT
TRBJ1-6 | TRBV9 | few | - | CASSDREGGSTSPLHF | TGTGCCAGCAGCGACAGGGAGGGGGGGAGTACTTCACCCCTCCACTTT
TRBJ1-6 | TRBV7-8 | - | - | CASSLARPGSSYNSPLHF | TGTGCCAGCAGCTTAGCAAGGCCGGGAAGCTCCTATAATTCACCCCTCCACTTT
TRBJ2-5 | TRBV5-1 | - | - | CASSSESYQETQYF | TGCGCCAGCAGCTCAGAATCGTACCAAGAGACCCAGTACTTC
TRBJ2-7 | TRBV27 | - | - | CASDPVGGSDEQYF | TGTGCCAGCGACCCTGTAGGGGGTAGCGACGAGCAGTACTTC
TRBJ2-7 | TRBV7-8 | - | TRBD2 | CASSLIGGGGTYEQYF | TGTGCCAGCAGCTTAATAGGCGGGGGGGGTACCTACGAGCAGTACTTC
TRBJ1-5 | TRBV30 | - | TRBD1 | CAWTDRGSNQPQHF | TGTGCCTGGACCGACAGGGGGAGCAATCAGCCCCAGCATTTT
TRBJ2-1 | TRBV6-5 | - | TRBD1 | CASSSGTGGYNEQFF | TGTGCCAGCAGTAGCGGGACAGGGGGATACAATGAGCAGTTCTTC
TRBJ2-7 | TRBV7-8 | - | TRBD1 | CASSLAAGGSYEQYF | TGTGCCAGCAGCTTAGCAGCAGGGGGCTCCTACGAGCAGTACTTC
TRBJ1-1 | TRBV11-3 | - | TRBD1 | CASSARQGEAFF | TGTGCCAGCAGCGCCCGACAGGGAGAAGCTTTCTTT
TRBJ1-1 | TRBV6-5 | - | TRBD1 | CASSPRGAMNTEAFF | TGTGCCAGCAGCCCCAGGGGGGCAATGAACACTGAAGCTTTCTTT
TRBJ2-2 | TRBV11-2 | - | TRBD2 | CASSLVGGGAYRTGELFF | TGTGCCAGCAGCTTAGTCGGCGGGGGGGCCTATCGCACCGGGGAGCTGTTTTTT
TRBJ1-5 | TRBV7-2 | few | - | CASSFRGSQPQHF | TGTGCCAGCAGCTTCAGGGGAAGTCAGCCCCAGCATTTT
TRBJ2-3 | TRBV16 | - | TRBD1 | CASSLGQGADTQYF | TGTGCCAGCAGCCTCGGACAGGGAGCAGATACGCAGTATTTT